One sample yielded the 20 T cell receptor beta chains listed below, sequenced in a study of blood T cell repertoires in COVID-19. Method: immunoSEQ multiplex PCR; TCRdb's copy keeps in-frame clones and lacks some. The table has 300,000 to 400,000 clones, approximately 87% seen once; the top ten hold 2.5% to 3%. Sequences were obtained from peripheral blood. Receptor source: a woman aged 25 to 39 with COVID-19, enrolled during active disease.

The V and J genes are TRBV19 and TRBJ2-7; 7 nucleotides match TRBD1. Per the germline V gene, CDR1 is LNHDA and CDR2 is SQIVND (reference sequence). The CDR3 is 14 residues long. The V gene end was trimmed by 5 bases and the J gene end by 6 bases; junction bases not matched to a gene: 10. In DNA form, the CDR3 reads TGTGCCAGTAGTCTCAGACAGGGCCGTGTCGAGCAGTACTTC. Its protein product is CASSLRQGRVEQYF.

The J gene is TRBJ1-5, the V gene TRBV5-1; D ambiguous. The CDR3 runs 15 residues. Germline CDR1 SGHRS, CDR2 YFSETQ. Trimming left V 0 bases short and J 0 bases short, with 7 bases between. As DNA, the CDR3 is TGCGCCAGCAGCTTGGGTACAGCTAGCAATCAGCCCCAGCATTTT. Residues: CASSLGTASNQPQHF.

The genes are TRBV7-9 and TRBJ2-2, with TRBD1 matching over 7 bases. The CDR3 extends over 16 amino acids. Germline-derived CDR1 and CDR2 are SEHNR and FQNEAQ (reference sequence). After removal of 1 base from V and 0 bases from J, the junction contained 2 bases not matched to a gene. This chain's CDR3 is CASSLVDRANTGELFF. Here the CDR3 DNA reads TGTGCCAGCAGCTTAGTAGACAGGGCGAACACCGGGGAGCTGTTTTTT.

This clone appeared once. This chain connects TRBV27 to TRBJ2-7; 8 bases agree with TRBD2. V lost 7 bases to trimming and J lost 2 bases; unmatched junction nucleotides: 7. There are 14 residues in the CDR3. CDR1 and CDR2 from the germline V gene are MNHEY and SMNVEV (reference sequence). The CDR3 reads CASKTSAGAYEQYF. In DNA, the CDR3 is TGTGCCAGCAAAACCTCAGCGGGGGCCTACGAGCAGTACTTC.

The chain is built from TRBV19 and TRBJ2-7; D unresolved. The germline gives CDR1 LNHDA, CDR2 SQIVND (reference sequence). The CDR3 loop spans 14 amino acids. The V end was cut by 5 bases, the J end by 7 bases, with 18 bases between. CDR3 sequence (DNA): TGTGCCAGTAGTTTGGGCCAGGCCGTCGGTGAGCAGTACTTC. Translation gives CASSLGQAVGEQYF.

The chain joins TRBV5-1 to TRBJ2-1, with 9 bases aligning to TRBD1. CDR3 length: 15 residues. Germline assignment: CDR1 SGHRS and CDR2 YFSETQ. The V gene end was trimmed by 4 bases and the J gene end by 7 bases; junction bases not matched to a gene: 9. CDR3 bases: TGCGCCAGCAGCGATGGGACAGGGCGGAGTAATGAGCAGTTCTTC. Amino acid sequence: CASSDGTGRSNEQFF.

The chain is built from TRBV27 and TRBJ2-6, with TRBD1 as a possible D gene (6 bases). Germline V gives CDR1 MNHEY, CDR2 SMNVEV (reference sequence). V was shortened by 1 base and J by 0 bases, with 16 bases between the two germline ends. The CDR3 length is 19 residues. The CDR3 region is CASSLLWAQGYSGANVLTF. CDR3 in DNA: TGTGCCAGCAGTTTATTGTGGGCACAGGGTTACTCTGGGGCCAACGTCCTGACTTTC.

To note about this clone: The sample contains more than one DNA sequence encoding this CDR3. J is TRBJ1-1 and V is TRBV5-1, with a tentative D call TRBD1 (5 bases). The germline gives CDR1 SGHRS, CDR2 YFSETQ. The CDR3 is made up of 14 amino acids. The V gene lost 4 bases and the J gene lost 0 bases, with 10 bases spanning the gap. CDR3 protein: CASSPDTLNTEAFF. Here the CDR3 DNA reads TGCGCCAGCAGCCCGGACACATTGAACACTGAAGCTTTCTTT.

This clone was recorded once. The chain uses TRBV6-1 and TRBJ2-1; D possibly corresponds to TRBD1 (6 bases). CDR3 length: 14 amino acids. The germline V gene encodes CDR1 MNHNS and CDR2 SASEGT. V dropped 1 base and J dropped 10 bases, with 14 bases sitting between them. The CDR3 sequence: CASSEGTGSGEQFF. In nucleotides, the CDR3 is TGTGCCAGCAGTGAAGGCACAGGGTCAGGGGAGCAGTTCTTC.

The CDR3 sequence is CASSVGQGAEAFF. As DNA, the CDR3 is TGTGCCAGCAGTGTGGGACAGGGGGCAGAAGCTTTCTTT. The chain has TRBV27 and TRBJ1-1; TRBD1 aligns across 12 bases. Germline CDR1 reads MNHEY; CDR2 reads SMNVEV (reference sequence). The V and J ends lost 5 bases and 8 bases, in that order; junction bases with no gene match: 3. The CDR3 length is 13 residues.

CDR3 nucleotides: TGTGCCACCAGCCCAGGGCCGAACACTGAAGCTTTCTTT. This translates into CATSPGPNTEAFF. The J gene is TRBJ1-1, the V gene TRBV15; perhaps TRBD1 as D (5 bases). This CDR3 is built from 13 residues. From germline, CDR1 is LNHNV and CDR2 YYDKDF (reference sequence). Trimming cost V 5 bases and J 1 base, with 8 bases left between them.

This sequence joins TRBV27 and TRBJ2-3; a possible D gene is TRBD1 (6 bases). The CDR3 extends over 15 amino acids. Germline CDR1 is MNHEY and CDR2 is SMNVEV (reference sequence). The germline V and J ends were trimmed by 6 bases and 3 bases, with 16 bases remaining between them. DNA for the CDR3: TGTGCCAGCAGCAAAATACTGACAGGTACAGATACGCAGTATTTT. Its translation is CASSKILTGTDTQYF.

This clone was found once. The chain employs TRBV3-1 (or the pseudogene TRBV3-2) and TRBJ2-7; a weak D match, TRBD1 (6 bases). The CDR3 consists of 14 residues. V gave up 5 bases and J gave up 5 bases, with 16 bases separating them. Per the germline V gene, CDR1 is LGHDT and CDR2 is YNNKEL (reference sequence). The chain's CDR3 is CASSYNTGFNEQYF. The CDR3 DNA sequence: TGTGCCAGCAGCTATAATACAGGGTTTAACGAGCAGTACTTC.

This clone was seen once. The chain links TRBV11-3 to TRBJ2-2; D is perhaps TRBD2 (6 bases). V was trimmed by 0 bases and J by 4 bases, leaving 12 bases between them. The CDR3 has 16 residues. CDR1 SGHNT and CDR2 YENEEA come from the germline V gene. The CDR3 sequence is CASSLDFGGITGELFF. For the CDR3, the DNA is TGTGCCAGCAGCTTAGACTTCGGGGGAATCACCGGGGAGCTGTTTTTT.

J is TRBJ1-2 and V is TRBV28; 8 positions agree with TRBD1. Germline CDR1 and CDR2: MDHEN and SYDVKM. The CDR3 has 15 amino acids. After removal of 2 bases from V and 8 bases from J, the junction contained 10 bases not matched to a gene. The CDR3 DNA follows: TGTGCCAGCAGTTTAGAGTCGGGGGCAGGGGGCGGCTACACCTTC. Its protein product is CASSLESGAGGGYTF.

The chain has TRBV5-4 and TRBJ1-5, with D unclear. CDR3 length equals 14 residues. CDR1 is SGHNT, CDR2 YYREEE, per germline (reference sequence). The V gene lost 0 bases and the J gene lost 4 bases, with 8 bases spanning the gap. For the CDR3, the DNA is TGTGCCAGCAGCTTGGCCGGGAGTAATCAGCCCCAGCATTTT. Translation: CASSLAGSNQPQHF.

The chain links TRBV30 to TRBJ2-1, with 8 bases fitting TRBD2. V lost 3 bases and J lost 5; bases outside the gene matches: 12. Germline V gene sequence: CDR1 GTSNPN, CDR2 SVGIG (reference sequence). This CDR3 has 16 residues. CDR3 in amino acids: CAWSPPLREANNEQFF. CDR3 coding DNA: TGTGCCTGGAGCCCCCCCCTGCGGGAGGCCAACAATGAGCAGTTCTTC. Based on the CDR3 plus reference TRBV30 and TRBJ2-1, the full variable domain is SQTIHQWPATLVQPVGSPLSLECTVEGTSNPNLYWYRQAAGRGLQLLFYSVGIGQISSEVPQNLSASRPQDRQFILSSKKLLLSDSGFYLCAWSPPLREANNEQFFGPGTRLTVL.

This chain connects TRBV10-3 to TRBJ2-7; D call uncertain. V lost 1 base, J lost 5 bases, and 12 bases lay in between. CDR3 length equals 14 residues. Germline loops: CDR1 ENHRY, CDR2 SYGVKD. CDR3 DNA sequence: TGTGCCATCAGTGAGTTTCGAGAGGCCCACGAGCAGTACTTC. It specifies CAISEFREAHEQYF.

This rearrangement joins TRBV12-3 or TRBV12-4 to TRBJ1-2; 9 bases are a match to TRBD1. CDR3 length: 13 residues. V lost 2 bases and J lost 8; bases outside the gene matches: 3. The CDR3 region has the DNA TGTGCCAGCAGTTTAAACAGGGGGCAAGGCTACACCTTC. Translated: CASSLNRGQGYTF.

The V call is TRBV5-1, the J call TRBJ2-1; D gene unclear. The V and J ends lost 4 bases and 0 bases respectively, with 14 bases between them. The length of the CDR3 is 16 residues. The germline V gene encodes CDR1 SGHRS and CDR2 YFSETQ. The CDR3 spells CASSPRLPPSYNEQFF. CDR3 DNA sequence: TGCGCCAGCAGCCCCAGACTCCCACCCTCCTACAATGAGCAGTTCTTC.